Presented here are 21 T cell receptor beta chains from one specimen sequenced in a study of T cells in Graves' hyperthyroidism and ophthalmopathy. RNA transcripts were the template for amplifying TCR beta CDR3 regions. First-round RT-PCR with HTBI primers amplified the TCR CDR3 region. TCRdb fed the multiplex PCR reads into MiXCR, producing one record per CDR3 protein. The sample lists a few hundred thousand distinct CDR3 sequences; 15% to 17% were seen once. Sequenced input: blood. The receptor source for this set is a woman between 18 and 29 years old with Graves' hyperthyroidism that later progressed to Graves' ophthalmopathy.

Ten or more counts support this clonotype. The CDR3 coding sequence is TGTGCCTGGAGTGTCGACCTTCTGGCCAGTTCCAACACCATATATTTT. It is translated as CAWSVDLLASSNTIYF. The rearrangement uses TRBV30 and TRBJ1-3; D remains unclear. V lost 0 bases, J lost 7 bases, and 19 bases lay in between. The CDR3 spans 16 residues. Germline V gene sequence: CDR1 GTSNPN, CDR2 SVGIG (reference sequence).

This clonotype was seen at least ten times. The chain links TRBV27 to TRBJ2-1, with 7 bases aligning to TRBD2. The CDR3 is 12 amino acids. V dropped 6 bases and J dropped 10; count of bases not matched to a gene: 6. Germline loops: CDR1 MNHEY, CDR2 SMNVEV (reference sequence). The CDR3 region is CASRGGRREQFF. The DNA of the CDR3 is TGTGCCAGCAGGGGGGGGAGGAGGGAGCAGTTCTTC.

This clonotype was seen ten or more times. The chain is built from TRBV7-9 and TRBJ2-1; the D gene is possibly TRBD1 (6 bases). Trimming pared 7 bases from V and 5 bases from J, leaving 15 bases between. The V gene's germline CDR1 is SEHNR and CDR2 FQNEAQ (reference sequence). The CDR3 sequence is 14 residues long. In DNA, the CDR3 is TGTGCCAGCAACCAGAGGACAGCCGACAATGAGCAGTTCTTC. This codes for CASNQRTADNEQFF.

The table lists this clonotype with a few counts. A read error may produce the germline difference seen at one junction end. CDR3 in amino acids: CASEQDYYGCTF. DNA of the CDR3: TGTGCCAGTGAACAGGATTACTATGGCTGCACCTTC. This rearrangement joins TRBV19 to TRBJ1-2; perhaps TRBD1 as D (5 bases). The germline V gene encodes CDR1 LNHDA and CDR2 SQIVND (reference sequence). CDR3 length: 12 amino acids. The variable domain in full, with the rest retrieved from reference TRBV19 and TRBJ1-2, is DGGITQSPKYLFRKEGQNVTLSCEQNLNHDAMYWYRQDPGQGLRLIYYSQIVNDFQKGDIAEGYSVSREKKESFPLTVTSAQKNPTAFYLCASEQDYYGCTFGSGTRLTVV.

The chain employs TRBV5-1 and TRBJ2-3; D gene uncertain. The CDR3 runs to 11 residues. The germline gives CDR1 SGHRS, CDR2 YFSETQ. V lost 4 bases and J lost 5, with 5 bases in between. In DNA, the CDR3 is TGCGCCAGCAGCGAAGGAGATACGCAGTATTTT. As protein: CASSEGDTQYF.

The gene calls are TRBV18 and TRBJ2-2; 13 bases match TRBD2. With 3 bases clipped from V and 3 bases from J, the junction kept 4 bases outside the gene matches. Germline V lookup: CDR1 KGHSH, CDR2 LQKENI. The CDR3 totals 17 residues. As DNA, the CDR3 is TGTGCCAGCTCACCGCGAGGACTAGCGGGAGACACCGGGGAGCTGTTTTTT. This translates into CASSPRGLAGDTGELFF.

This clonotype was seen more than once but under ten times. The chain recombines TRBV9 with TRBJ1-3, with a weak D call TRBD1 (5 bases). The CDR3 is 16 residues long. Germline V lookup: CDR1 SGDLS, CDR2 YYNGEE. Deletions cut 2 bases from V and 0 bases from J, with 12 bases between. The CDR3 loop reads CASSVSGRDSGNTIYF. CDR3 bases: TGTGCCAGCAGCGTTTCAGGGAGGGACTCTGGAAACACCATATATTTT.

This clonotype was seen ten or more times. This chain's CDR3 is CASTHLVGTGELFF. CDR3 in DNA: TGTGCCAGCACTCACCTAGTGGGCACCGGGGAGCTGTTTTTT. This sequence joins TRBV6-2 or TRBV6-3 and TRBJ2-2; no firm D call. Germline lookup yields CDR1 MNHEY and CDR2 SVGEGT. The CDR3 consists of 14 residues. The V end lost 7 bases, the J end lost 4 bases, and 13 bases lay between the germline ends.

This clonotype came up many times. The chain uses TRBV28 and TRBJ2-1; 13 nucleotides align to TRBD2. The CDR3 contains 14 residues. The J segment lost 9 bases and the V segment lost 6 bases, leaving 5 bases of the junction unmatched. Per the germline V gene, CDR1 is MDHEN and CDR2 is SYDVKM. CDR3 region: CASRRTSGRGEQFF. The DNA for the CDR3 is TGTGCCAGCAGGCGGACTAGCGGGAGAGGTGAGCAGTTCTTC.

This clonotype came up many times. DNA of the CDR3: TGTGCCAGCAAGCTGGCGGGACTAGCGGGAGTTGGGACAGATACGCAGTATTTT. It yields the protein CASKLAGLAGVGTDTQYF. V and J are TRBV7-2 and TRBJ2-3; 14 bases are shared with TRBD2. The CDR3 is 18 residues long. V shed 7 bases, J shed 3 bases, and the junction held 12 bases outside the gene matches. The germline V gene encodes CDR1 SGHTA and CDR2 FQGNSA.

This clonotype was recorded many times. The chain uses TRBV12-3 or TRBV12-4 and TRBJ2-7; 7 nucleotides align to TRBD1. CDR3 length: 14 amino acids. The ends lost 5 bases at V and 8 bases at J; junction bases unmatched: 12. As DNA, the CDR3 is TGTGCCAGCAGTCCACCGGGACAGATTACGAAGCAGTACTTC. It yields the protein CASSPPGQITKQYF.

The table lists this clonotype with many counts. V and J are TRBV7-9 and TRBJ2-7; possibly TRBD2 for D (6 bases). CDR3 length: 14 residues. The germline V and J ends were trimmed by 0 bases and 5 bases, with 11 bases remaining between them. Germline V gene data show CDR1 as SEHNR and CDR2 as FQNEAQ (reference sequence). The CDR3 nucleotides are TGTGCCAGCAGCTTAGCGGAGGGTAAGAACGAGCAGTACTTC. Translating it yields CASSLAEGKNEQYF.

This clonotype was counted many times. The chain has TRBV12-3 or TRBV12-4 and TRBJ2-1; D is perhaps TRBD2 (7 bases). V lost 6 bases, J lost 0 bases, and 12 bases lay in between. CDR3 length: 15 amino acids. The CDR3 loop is CASRAGHGSYNEQFF. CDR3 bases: TGTGCCAGCAGAGCGGGACATGGCTCCTACAATGAGCAGTTCTTC.

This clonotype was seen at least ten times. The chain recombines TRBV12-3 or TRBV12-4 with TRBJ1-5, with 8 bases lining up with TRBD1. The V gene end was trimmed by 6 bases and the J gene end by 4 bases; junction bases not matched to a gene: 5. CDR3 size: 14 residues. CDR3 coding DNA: TGTGCCAGCAGCTGGGACAGGTCAAATCAGCCCCAGCATTTT. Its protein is CASSWDRSNQPQHF.

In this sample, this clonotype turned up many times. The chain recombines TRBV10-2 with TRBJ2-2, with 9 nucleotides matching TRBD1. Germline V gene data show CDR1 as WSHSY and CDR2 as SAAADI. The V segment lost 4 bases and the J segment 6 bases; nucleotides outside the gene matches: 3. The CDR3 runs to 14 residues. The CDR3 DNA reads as TGCGCCAGCAGTGGACAGGGGGTTTCCGGGGAGCTGTTTTTT. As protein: CASSGQGVSGELFF.

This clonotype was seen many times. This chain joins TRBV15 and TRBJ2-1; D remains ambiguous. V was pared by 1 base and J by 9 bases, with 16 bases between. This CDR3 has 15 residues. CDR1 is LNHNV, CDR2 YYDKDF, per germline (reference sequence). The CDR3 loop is CATSRADILMGEQFF. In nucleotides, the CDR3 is TGTGCCACCAGCAGAGCCGATATCCTTATGGGTGAGCAGTTCTTC. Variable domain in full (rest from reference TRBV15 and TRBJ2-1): DAMVIQNPRYQVTQFGKPVTLSCSQTLNHNVMYWYQQKSSQAPKLLFHYYDKDFNNEADTPDNFQSRRPNTSFCFLDIRSPGLGDTAMYLCATSRADILMGEQFFGPGTRLTVL.

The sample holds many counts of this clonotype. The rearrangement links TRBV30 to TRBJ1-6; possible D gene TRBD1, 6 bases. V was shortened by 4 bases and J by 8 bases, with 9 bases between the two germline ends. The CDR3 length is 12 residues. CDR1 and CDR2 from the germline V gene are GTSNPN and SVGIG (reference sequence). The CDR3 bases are TGTGCCTGGACCAGGGGCGATTCACCCCTCCACTTT. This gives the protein CAWTRGDSPLHF.

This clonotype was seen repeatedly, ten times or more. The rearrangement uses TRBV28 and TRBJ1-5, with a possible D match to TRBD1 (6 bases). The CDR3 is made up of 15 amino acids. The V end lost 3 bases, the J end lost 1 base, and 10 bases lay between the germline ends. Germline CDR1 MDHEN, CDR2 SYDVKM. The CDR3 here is CASSFLGASNQPQHF. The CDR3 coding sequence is TGTGCCAGCAGTTTCTTGGGGGCGAGCAATCAGCCCCAGCATTTT.

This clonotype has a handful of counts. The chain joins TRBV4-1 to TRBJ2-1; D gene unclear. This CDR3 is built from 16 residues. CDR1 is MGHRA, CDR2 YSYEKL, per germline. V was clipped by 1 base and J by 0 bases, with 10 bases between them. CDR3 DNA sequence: TGCGCCAGCAGCCAAGTAGACTTAATCTCCTACAATGAGCAGTTCTTC. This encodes CASSQVDLISYNEQFF.

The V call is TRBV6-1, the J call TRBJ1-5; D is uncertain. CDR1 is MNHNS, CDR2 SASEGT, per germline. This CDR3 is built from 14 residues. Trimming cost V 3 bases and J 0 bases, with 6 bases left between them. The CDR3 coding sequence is TGTGCCAGCAGTGAGATGAATAGCAATCAGCCCCAGCATTTT. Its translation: CASSEMNSNQPQHF.

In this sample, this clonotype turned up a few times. The CDR3 loop reads CASKRGPGELFF. CDR3 sequence (DNA): TGTGCCAGCAAGAGAGGACCCGGGGAGCTGTTTTTT. The gene calls are TRBV27 and TRBJ2-2; no definite D call. Germline V gene lookup returns CDR1 MNHEY and CDR2 SMNVEV (reference sequence). V lost 7 bases to trimming and J lost 6 bases, with 9 bases between them. CDR3 length: 12 residues.